The clone carrying this T cell receptor beta chain was recorded many times. Its antigen remains unknown. The CDR3 loop spans 15 amino acids. Germline CDR1 is LGHNA and CDR2 is YNFKEQ. The V end was cut by 0 bases, the J end by 2 bases, with 7 bases between. The source of the sample is a study of identical twins. Findings of the study overall: Models, which agreed with sharing between unrelated individuals, nonetheless underestimated the out-of-frame TCR alpha sharing seen in monozygotic twins. With abundant cord blood beta clonotypes, insertions were fewer; memory repertoires showed no such pattern.

A universal primer site came from template switching; cDNA carried unique molecular identifiers. In TCRdb, the 5' RACE reads were re-called with MiXCR into one record per CDR3 protein. The sample consists of under 300,000 distinct CDR3 sequences, around 8% of them appearing once. The same data also went into a second study, on yellow fever vaccine responses in identical twins. This second report adds: Convergence reportedly seemed to mark part of the twins' vaccine T cell response, with personalization marking the rest.

The sequencing sample was made of CD8+ T cells sorted from blood. The V call is TRBV4-2, the J call TRBJ2-2, with D possibly called TRBD1 or TRBD2 (5 bases each). The origin of this receptor is a young woman in good health. CDR3 DNA sequence: TGTGCCAGCAGCCAAGATGGGGACAACACCGGGGAGCTGTTTTTT. This sequence encodes CASSQDGDNTGELFF.